This paragraph reports one T cell receptor (beta chain). Its antigen is undetermined. This sample stems from a study of graft-versus-host responses after intestinal transplantation. As for the study in general: Anti-thymocyte globulin induction preceded 2 to 4 years of tacrolimus and steroid maintenance in all recipients. The study, taken as a whole, reports: Recipient marrow contained GvH clones, some of which appeared first in ileum or blood. In patients with graft-donor T cell macrochimerism, allograft graft-versus-host to host-versus-graft clonal ratios were high.

This CDR3 contains 16 residues. CDR1 and CDR2 from the germline V gene are LGHNA and YSLEER. Trimming cost V 0 bases and J 7 bases, with 15 bases left between them. The repertoire was sequenced with immunoSEQ multiplex PCR; TCRdb's copy has only in-frame clones and lacks some. Here the sample spans 75,000 to 100,000 clones, 90% to 95% being singletons. The chain joins TRBV4-3 to TRBJ2-2, with a tentative D call TRBD2 (7 bases). The sequences come from unstimulated CD4+ T cells sorted from spleen or lymph node cells, collected before transplant. The receptor was derived from a human donor who was the organ donor for an intestinal transplant. As DNA, the CDR3 is TGCGCCAGCAGCCAAGAAGGGGGGGCAAGAATCGGGGAGCTGTTTTTT. This sequence encodes CASSQEGGARIGELFF.